The 17 T cell receptor beta chains presented below share a single source sample, sequenced in a study of OX40 agonist ivuxolimab in advanced cancers. Libraries were prepared by immunoSEQ multiplex PCR; TCRdb keeps only in-frame clonotypes and omits some of them. The data contain roughly 92,000 clones, around 90% of them singletons. This specimen was CD4+ or CD8+ T cells sorted from blood, taken in a trial of the OX40 agonist ivuxolimab. Source of these receptors: an adult with an advanced solid tumor such as melanoma, head and neck, liver or kidney cancer.

This clone was seen a single time. The chain links TRBV7-2 to TRBJ2-1; D possibly corresponds to TRBD2 (5 bases). The CDR3 consists of 16 residues. V was pared by 1 base and J by 3 bases, with 13 bases between. The V gene's germline CDR1 is SGHTA and CDR2 FQGNSA. CDR3 protein: CASSLVWTLGYNEQFF. DNA for the CDR3: TGTGCCAGCAGCTTAGTTTGGACTCTCGGCTACAATGAGCAGTTCTTC.

This clone appeared a single time. The DNA of the CDR3 is TGTGCCAGCAGTCCCCACAGGGGGAGAGTTGAAAAACTGTTTTTT. Its translation is CASSPHRGRVEKLFF. The V gene is TRBV6-5, the J gene TRBJ1-4, with 8 bases matching TRBD1. The CDR3 length is 15 residues. Unmatched junction bases numbered 9, after V lost 5 bases and J lost 7 bases. Germline V gene lookup returns CDR1 MNHEY and CDR2 SVGAGI.

The chain carries TRBV11-2 and TRBJ2-1; 8 bases line up with TRBD2. With 2 bases clipped from V and 10 bases from J, the junction kept 13 bases outside the gene matches. Germline-derived CDR1 and CDR2 are SGHAT and FQNNGV. This CDR3 is built from 16 residues. The CDR3 DNA reads TGTGCCAGCAGCTTATCGGGAGGAGCGGGAGTTGGAGAGCAGTTCTTC. It yields the protein CASSLSGGAGVGEQFF.

This rearrangement joins TRBV30 to TRBJ2-3; D gene unclear. The germline CDR1 and CDR2 sequences are GTSNPN and SVGIG (reference sequence). V gave up 1 base and J gave up 1 base, with 6 bases separating them. The CDR3 consists of 13 residues. The CDR3 reads CAWSDLGTDTQYF. In DNA form, the CDR3 reads TGTGCCTGGAGTGATCTAGGCACAGATACGCAGTATTTT.

In this sample, this clone turned up once. The J gene is TRBJ2-5, the V gene TRBV5-1, with TRBD2 identical over 7 bases. V dropped 0 bases and J dropped 5; count of bases not matched to a gene: 7. Germline V CDR1 and CDR2: SGHRS, YFSETQ. This CDR3 spans 15 amino acids. This CDR3 is CASSLAGGSGETQYF. In DNA form, the CDR3 reads TGCGCCAGCAGCTTGGCCGGCGGGAGCGGGGAGACCCAGTACTTC. Together with reference TRBV5-1 and TRBJ2-5, the CDR3 gives the full variable domain: KAGVTQTPRYLIKTRGQQVTLSCSPISGHRSVSWYQQTPGQGLQFLFEYFSETQRNKGNFPGRFSGRQFSNSRSEMNVSTLELGDSALYLCASSLAGGSGETQYFGPGTRLLVL.

The rearrangement uses TRBV7-9 and TRBJ2-7; D is perhaps TRBD1 or TRBD2 (5 bases each). The germline V gene encodes CDR1 SEHNR and CDR2 FQNEAQ (reference sequence). The CDR3 is 15 residues long. Deletions cut 6 bases from V and 6 bases from J, with 21 bases between. The DNA for the CDR3 is TGTGCCAGCAGTCCCGGGACCTCCATCCGTGGCGAGCAGTACTTC. Translating gives CASSPGTSIRGEQYF.

The CDR3 spells CASSQGGPSNGYTF. The CDR3 DNA sequence: TGTGCCAGCAGCCAGGGTGGCCCCTCTAACGGCTACACCTTC. This chain links TRBV6-5 with TRBJ1-2; perhaps TRBD1 as D (5 bases). This CDR3 contains 14 residues. V was trimmed by 6 bases and J by 8 bases, leaving 19 bases between them. Looked up from germline, CDR1 is MNHEY and CDR2 is SVGAGI.

V and J are TRBV5-8 and TRBJ1-5; unclear D gene. Germline CDR1 reads SGHTS; CDR2 reads YDEGEE. The CDR3 loop spans 12 amino acids. The V gene lost 1 base and the J gene lost 4 bases, with 3 bases spanning the gap. The CDR3 DNA is TGTGCCAGCAGCTTGAGAAATCAGCCCCAGCATTTT. Residues: CASSLRNQPQHF.

The rearrangement uses TRBV18 and TRBJ2-1, with 8 bases aligning to TRBD1. Germline V gives CDR1 KGHSH, CDR2 LQKENI. The CDR3 spans 16 residues. Trimming at V came to 4 bases and at J to 4 bases, leaving 9 bases not matched to a gene. CDR3 in amino acids: CASSLRTGWEYNEQFF. In nucleotides, the CDR3 is TGTGCCAGCTCACTGCGGACAGGGTGGGAGTACAATGAGCAGTTCTTC.

This clone was counted a single time. The chain is built from TRBV5-1 and TRBJ2-5; 7 bases match TRBD1. The CDR3 extends over 15 amino acids. CDR1 is SGHRS and CDR2 is YFSETQ in the germline V gene. V lost 4 bases, J lost 2 bases, and 8 bases stayed unmatched. CDR3 DNA sequence: TGCGCCAGCAGCCTATACAGGGGAAATCAAGAGACCCAGTACTTC. Protein: CASSLYRGNQETQYF.

The chain is built from TRBV6-5 and TRBJ2-7; the D gene is possibly TRBD2 (6 bases). CDR3 length equals 15 residues. Germline CDR1 MNHEY, CDR2 SVGAGI. V lost 2 bases, J lost 4 bases, and 15 bases lay in between. The chain's CDR3 is CASSYGGRGSYEQYF. The CDR3, as DNA: TGTGCCAGCAGTTACGGAGGACGGGGGTCTTACGAGCAGTACTTC.

V and J are TRBV7-2 and TRBJ2-5; D is unresolved. The CDR3 has 16 amino acids. Germline V CDR1 and CDR2: SGHTA, FQGNSA. Trimming took off 1 base at V and 1 base at J, with 13 bases between the two ends. This chain's CDR3 is CASSLELARPQETQYF. The CDR3 DNA reads TGTGCCAGCAGCTTAGAACTCGCCCGACCCCAAGAGACCCAGTACTTC.

This clone was found once. This sequence joins TRBV9 and TRBJ2-1; no definite D call. The germline V gene has CDR1 SGDLS and CDR2 YYNGEE. This CDR3 spans 14 amino acids. V shed 1 base and J shed 6 bases, with 11 bases lying between them. The CDR3 coding sequence is TGTGCCAGCAGCGTAAGTCCGGTGACCAATGAGCAGTTCTTC. Translation: CASSVSPVTNEQFF.

The table lists this clone with a count of one. The rearrangement links TRBV18 to TRBJ2-7; 10 bases are a match to TRBD2. The CDR3 consists of 15 residues. V gave up 3 bases and J gave up 4 bases; unmatched junction bases: 6. Germline loops: CDR1 KGHSH, CDR2 LQKENI. CDR3 coding DNA: TGTGCCAGCTCACCGTTAGCGGGAGGCTTTTACGAGCAGTACTTC. It encodes CASSPLAGGFYEQYF.

The CDR3 DNA follows: TGTGCCAGCAGTTACCAGGGAGCGAACACCGGGGAGCTGTTTTTT. Amino acid sequence: CASSYQGANTGELFF. The rearrangement uses TRBV6-5 and TRBJ2-2, with D perhaps being TRBD1 or TRBD2 (5 bases each). Per germline, CDR1 MNHEY and CDR2 SVGAGI. CDR3 length equals 15 residues. Trimming cost V 2 bases and J 0 bases, with 7 bases left between them.

The V and J genes are TRBV18 and TRBJ2-7; D is perhaps TRBD1 (5 bases). V was clipped by 0 bases and J by 1 base, with 10 bases between them. CDR3 length equals 15 residues. The V gene's germline CDR1 is KGHSH and CDR2 LQKENI. DNA of the CDR3: TGTGCCAGCTCACCACCGGACCAGGGATCCTACGAGCAGTACTTC. Residues: CASSPPDQGSYEQYF.

The rearrangement links TRBV5-8 to TRBJ1-1, with a tentative D call TRBD1 (6 bases). Trimming cost V 1 base and J 4 bases, with 14 bases left between them. Germline-derived CDR1 and CDR2 are SGHTS and YDEGEE. This CDR3 is 15 amino acids long. The CDR3 region is CASSLLVRGVTEAFF. The DNA for the CDR3 is TGTGCCAGCAGCTTGTTGGTCAGGGGTGTCACTGAAGCTTTCTTT.